This is a list of T cell receptor beta chains from one sample in a study of blood T cell repertoires in COVID-19. Clones were read by immunoSEQ multiplex PCR, and TCRdb kept only the in-frame ones, dropping some. This repertoire shows approximately 130,000 clones, 80% to 90% found once; its top ten account for more than 5%. Sample: peripheral blood. These receptors came from an older man with active or convalescent COVID-19. CDR3s include the opening cysteine and the closing phenylalanine or tryptophan. The order of the fields is CDR3 protein, CDR3 DNA, D gene, V gene, J gene, clone size. D genes are given only for firm matches. A clone size is listed for some rows: how often the clone was seen (once, few, many), or a class if it is expanded.

CDR3aa: CASSVSGENTEAFF
CDR3nt: TGTGCCAGCAGCGTATCCGGAGAGAACACTGAAGCTTTCTTT
d_gene: -
v_gene: TRBV9
j_gene: TRBJ1-1
abundance: -

CDR3aa: CASSWSGTVGETQYF
CDR3nt: TGTGCCAGCAGCTGGTCGGGGACTGTAGGAGAGACCCAGTACTTC
d_gene: -
v_gene: TRBV7-3
j_gene: TRBJ2-5
abundance: -

CDR3aa: CASSQDAGAGEKLFF
CDR3nt: TGTGCCAGCAGCCAAGATGCAGGGGCGGGTGAAAAACTGTTTTTT
d_gene: -
v_gene: TRBV14
j_gene: TRBJ1-4
abundance: few

CDR3aa: CASTRQGHPLHF
CDR3nt: TGTGCCAGCACCAGACAAGGCCACCCCCTCCACTTT
d_gene: -
v_gene: TRBV28
j_gene: TRBJ1-6
abundance: -

CDR3aa: CASSLWTGDSPLHF
CDR3nt: TGTGCCAGCAGCCTCTGGACAGGGGATTCACCCCTCCACTTT
d_gene: TRBD1
v_gene: TRBV7-9
j_gene: TRBJ1-6
abundance: -

CDR3aa: CASSEVDRGRVGYTF
CDR3nt: TGTGCCAGCAGTGAAGTTGACAGGGGGCGGGTAGGCTACACCTTC
d_gene: TRBD1
v_gene: TRBV6-1
j_gene: TRBJ1-2
abundance: -

CDR3aa: CASSTGGIYGYTF
CDR3nt: TGTGCCAGCAGTACCGGGGGGATCTATGGCTACACCTTC
d_gene: -
v_gene: TRBV6-2/TRBV6-3
j_gene: TRBJ1-2
abundance: -

CDR3aa: CASSWDNMNTEAFF
CDR3nt: TGTGCCAGTAGTTGGGACAACATGAACACTGAAGCTTTCTTT
d_gene: -
v_gene: TRBV19
j_gene: TRBJ1-1
abundance: -

CDR3aa: CATAGAPPTDTQYF
CDR3nt: TGTGCCACGGCGGGGGCCCCTCCCACAGATACGCAGTATTTT
d_gene: -
v_gene: TRBV6-5
j_gene: TRBJ2-3
abundance: -

CDR3aa: CASSLRQGVTEAFF
CDR3nt: TGTGCCAGCAGCTTACGTCAGGGTGTCACTGAAGCTTTCTTT
d_gene: -
v_gene: TRBV7-2
j_gene: TRBJ1-1
abundance: few

CDR3aa: CASSVGSLAGRADTQYF
CDR3nt: TGTGCCAGCAGCGTAGGTTCACTAGCGGGGCGGGCAGATACGCAGTATTTT
d_gene: TRBD2
v_gene: TRBV9
j_gene: TRBJ2-3
abundance: -

CDR3aa: CAIITGGLNGGYTF
CDR3nt: TGTGCCATCATTACAGGGGGTCTAAATGGTGGCTACACCTTC
d_gene: TRBD1
v_gene: TRBV10-3
j_gene: TRBJ1-2
abundance: -

CDR3aa: CASSERDRGYF
CDR3nt: TGTGCCAGCAGTGAAAGGGACAGGGGGTACTTC
d_gene: TRBD1
v_gene: TRBV2
j_gene: TRBJ2-7
abundance: many

CDR3aa: CASSPSFGVSNQPQHF
CDR3nt: TGTGCCAGCAGCCCCTCCTTCGGGGTCAGCAATCAGCCCCAGCATTTT
d_gene: -
v_gene: TRBV3-1/TRBV3-2
j_gene: TRBJ1-5
abundance: -

CDR3aa: CASSEADYGYTF
CDR3nt: TGTGCCAGCAGCGAGGCTGACTATGGCTACACCTTC
d_gene: -
v_gene: TRBV2
j_gene: TRBJ1-2
abundance: -

CDR3aa: CASSLGGQTNEKLFF
CDR3nt: TGCGCCAGCAGCTTGGGGGGGCAGACTAATGAAAAACTGTTTTTT
d_gene: -
v_gene: TRBV5-1
j_gene: TRBJ1-4
abundance: once

CDR3aa: CASSAGTSGNTIYF
CDR3nt: TGTGCTAGCAGCGCCGGGACATCGGGAAACACCATATATTTT
d_gene: -
v_gene: TRBV7-7
j_gene: TRBJ1-3
abundance: -

CDR3aa: CASSSLAGGQETQYF
CDR3nt: TGTGCCAGCAGCTCCCTGGCGGGGGGTCAAGAGACCCAGTACTTC
d_gene: TRBD2
v_gene: TRBV7-3
j_gene: TRBJ2-5
abundance: once

CDR3aa: CASSKTGPTEAFF
CDR3nt: TGCGCCAGCAGCAAGACAGGGCCCACTGAAGCTTTCTTT
d_gene: TRBD1
v_gene: TRBV5-1
j_gene: TRBJ1-1
abundance: -

CDR3aa: CASSARVNTGELFF
CDR3nt: TGTGCCAGCAGCGCCAGGGTGAACACCGGGGAGCTGTTTTTT
d_gene: -
v_gene: TRBV9
j_gene: TRBJ2-2
abundance: -

CDR3aa: CASSIQGNNQPQHF
CDR3nt: TGTGCCAGCAGTATACAGGGGAACAATCAGCCCCAGCATTTT
d_gene: TRBD1
v_gene: TRBV2
j_gene: TRBJ1-5
abundance: -

CDR3aa: CSVEQSPTEAFF
CDR3nt: TGCAGCGTTGAACAGTCTCCGACTGAAGCTTTCTTT
d_gene: -
v_gene: TRBV29-1
j_gene: TRBJ1-1
abundance: few

CDR3aa: CASSPGQGLQPQHF
CDR3nt: TGTGCCAGCAGCCCCGGGCAGGGCCTTCAGCCCCAGCATTTT
d_gene: -
v_gene: TRBV7-2
j_gene: TRBJ1-5
abundance: once

CDR3aa: CASSHNYASEQYF
CDR3nt: TGTGCCAGCAGCCATAACTACGCATCGGAGCAGTACTTC
d_gene: -
v_gene: TRBV7-6
j_gene: TRBJ2-7
abundance: -

CDR3aa: CASSPRRLDRGGKLFF
CDR3nt: TGTGCCAGCAGCCCACGCCGCCTAGACAGGGGAGGAAAACTGTTTTTT
d_gene: TRBD1
v_gene: TRBV28
j_gene: TRBJ1-4
abundance: -

CDR3aa: CASSDIRQGWETQYF
CDR3nt: TGTGCCAGCAGTGATATTAGACAGGGATGGGAGACCCAGTACTTC
d_gene: TRBD1
v_gene: TRBV6-1
j_gene: TRBJ2-5
abundance: once

CDR3aa: CASSLYSGQGRTEAFF
CDR3nt: TGTGCCAGCAGTTTATATTCGGGACAGGGGCGGACTGAAGCTTTCTTT
d_gene: TRBD1
v_gene: TRBV28
j_gene: TRBJ1-1
abundance: -

CDR3aa: CAWSAQTYGYTF
CDR3nt: TGTGCCTGGAGTGCCCAGACTTATGGCTACACCTTC
d_gene: -
v_gene: TRBV30
j_gene: TRBJ1-2
abundance: -

CDR3aa: CASRQGLNSPLHF
CDR3nt: TGTGCCAGCAGACAGGGCCTTAATTCACCCCTCCACTTT
d_gene: -
v_gene: TRBV12-3/TRBV12-4
j_gene: TRBJ1-6
abundance: once

CDR3aa: CASSSRTGGTGELFF
CDR3nt: TGTGCCAGCAGTTCTAGGACAGGGGGCACCGGGGAGCTGTTTTTT
d_gene: TRBD1
v_gene: TRBV27
j_gene: TRBJ2-2
abundance: -

CDR3aa: CATSRNRDNNYGYTF
CDR3nt: TGTGCCACCAGCAGAAATAGGGACAATAACTATGGCTACACCTTC
d_gene: -
v_gene: TRBV15
j_gene: TRBJ1-2
abundance: -

CDR3aa: CAWSRGGAGANVLTF
CDR3nt: TGTGCCTGGAGTAGAGGGGGCGCTGGGGCCAACGTCCTGACTTTC
d_gene: TRBD1
v_gene: TRBV30
j_gene: TRBJ2-6
abundance: -

CDR3aa: CAISSWEATGELFF
CDR3nt: TGTGCCATCTCCTCTTGGGAGGCCACCGGGGAGCTGTTTTTT
d_gene: -
v_gene: TRBV2
j_gene: TRBJ2-2
abundance: -

CDR3aa: CASSQAAGTTNSPLHF
CDR3nt: TGTGCCAGCAGTCAAGCGGCCGGGACAACTAATTCACCCCTCCACTTT
d_gene: -
v_gene: TRBV6-1
j_gene: TRBJ1-6
abundance: -

CDR3aa: CASSFGRAIATNEKLFF
CDR3nt: TGTGCCAGCAGTTTCGGCAGAGCGATTGCAACTAATGAAAAACTGTTTTTT
d_gene: -
v_gene: TRBV28
j_gene: TRBJ1-4
abundance: few

CDR3aa: CASSQELAGDPSYEQYF
CDR3nt: TGCGCCAGCAGCCAAGAATTGGCAGGGGACCCCTCCTACGAGCAGTACTTC
d_gene: -
v_gene: TRBV4-3
j_gene: TRBJ2-7
abundance: -

CDR3aa: CASSQAQGVNTEAFF
CDR3nt: TGCGCCAGCAGCCAAGCCCAGGGGGTGAACACTGAAGCTTTCTTT
d_gene: TRBD1
v_gene: TRBV4-3
j_gene: TRBJ1-1
abundance: -

CDR3aa: CASWLGAGEKLFF
CDR3nt: TGTGCCAGTTGGCTGGGGGCGGGCGAAAAACTGTTTTTT
d_gene: -
v_gene: TRBV28
j_gene: TRBJ1-4
abundance: -

CDR3aa: CALTEGLNYGYTF
CDR3nt: TGTGCCCTCACGGAGGGGTTGAACTATGGCTACACCTTC
d_gene: -
v_gene: TRBV7-9
j_gene: TRBJ1-2
abundance: -

CDR3aa: CASSLQNTDTQYF
CDR3nt: TGTGCCAGCAGCTTGCAGAACACAGATACGCAGTATTTT
d_gene: -
v_gene: TRBV7-2
j_gene: TRBJ2-3
abundance: -

CDR3aa: CATSRDATGLGEKLFF
CDR3nt: TGTGCCACCAGCAGAGATGCGACCGGGTTGGGTGAAAAACTGTTTTTT
d_gene: -
v_gene: TRBV15
j_gene: TRBJ1-4
abundance: -

CDR3aa: CASSPIRGDRAYEQYF
CDR3nt: TGTGCCAGCAGCCCCATTCGGGGCGACAGGGCCTACGAGCAGTACTTC
d_gene: TRBD1
v_gene: TRBV11-2
j_gene: TRBJ2-7
abundance: -

CDR3aa: CASSQELGTGGYNSPLHF
CDR3nt: TGTGCCAGCAGCCAAGAACTAGGGACAGGGGGCTATAATTCACCCCTCCACTTT
d_gene: TRBD1
v_gene: TRBV3-1/TRBV3-2
j_gene: TRBJ1-6
abundance: -

CDR3aa: CASSPRQGNTEAFF
CDR3nt: TGTGCCAGCTCACCACGACAGGGGAACACTGAAGCTTTCTTT
d_gene: TRBD1
v_gene: TRBV18
j_gene: TRBJ1-1
abundance: once

CDR3aa: CAISQGGGETQYF
CDR3nt: TGTGCCATCTCCCAGGGCGGGGGGGAGACCCAGTACTTC
d_gene: TRBD2
v_gene: TRBV10-3
j_gene: TRBJ2-5
abundance: -

CDR3aa: CASSYSHSGTGWQETQYF
CDR3nt: TGTGCCAGCAGTTACTCGCATTCCGGGACAGGGTGGCAAGAGACCCAGTACTTC
d_gene: TRBD1
v_gene: TRBV6-2/TRBV6-3
j_gene: TRBJ2-5
abundance: once

CDR3aa: CASSLQQPYEQYF
CDR3nt: TGTGCCAGCAGTTTGCAACAGCCCTACGAGCAGTACTTC
d_gene: -
v_gene: TRBV28
j_gene: TRBJ2-7
abundance: -

CDR3aa: CASSASTGEREKLFF
CDR3nt: TGTGCCAGCAGCGCCTCGACAGGGGAACGGGAAAAACTGTTTTTT
d_gene: TRBD1
v_gene: TRBV7-2
j_gene: TRBJ1-4
abundance: -